This T cell receptor beta chain was sequenced in a study of CD4 T cells in relation to SARS-CoV-2 and coronaviruses (dated by TCRdb to the early 2020s). Study-wide context: In the ViraFEST assay, PBMCs were cultured with antigen for about eleven days, after which TCR beta CDR3s were sequenced to identify antigen-specific clonal expansions. An HIV-1 Nef peptide pool or a no-peptide culture served as the negative reference condition. HLA restriction was mapped for shared crossreactive spike epitopes using patient-derived lymphoblastoid cell lines. The study assessed, at the TCR clonotype level, memory CD4+ T cell crossreactivity between SARS-CoV-2 and common cold coronavirus spike proteins. The Adaptive Biotechnologies TCR-sequencing kit was used for samples from a few pre-COVID donors and for the naive versus memory experiments, whereas the other data were Illumina-based. Expansion assays from other donors in the study were sequenced with a different, Illumina-based TCR-beta assay.

CD4+ T cells from unexposed donors were collected before the COVID-19 pandemic (2011-2018). The EasySep CD4+ T cell isolation kit was used to isolate CD4+ T cells once the cultures had run for about 10 days. As cell numbers permitted, CD4+ T cells from unexposed donors were tested for reactivity to SARS-CoV-2 S and N and to four common cold coronavirus spike pools. PBMCs were cultured at a few million per well in IMDM supplemented with around 5% human AB serum and 8 to 10 IU/ml IL-2. Half of the culture medium was replaced with fresh IL-2-containing medium on days 3 and 7. In general, every peptide culture condition was set up in three replicate wells. The leukapheresis product for the unexposed donors was obtained through commercial purchase. Ficoll-Paque PLUS gradient centrifugation was used to isolate PBMCs from leukapheresis product or whole blood. PBMCs were either cryopreserved at -140°C or used fresh in the expansion assay. The QIAamp Micro DNA Kit was used to extract genomic DNA from the CD4+ T cells.

What the authors observed across the whole study: Crossreactive clones showed significantly weaker SARS-CoV-2-driven expansion than monoreactive clones, consistent with antigenic imprinting. Memory CD4+ clonotypes crossrecognizing SARS-CoV-2 and at least one common cold coronavirus spike were found in roughly 59% of donors. Since the crossreactivity analysis centred on spike protein, crossreactivity against other viral proteins was not assessed. Small numbers of patients and of tested TCRs limited the study. No donor contributed both pre-pandemic and post-infection samples, which limited tracing the source of pre-existing responses.

Library generation was performed with the immunoSEQ multiplex PCR assay. Per the original workflow: During preprocessing, nonproductive sequences were removed, along with CDR3s that did not begin with C, did not end with F or W, or were shorter than 7 amino acids. The MANAFEST web app identified antigen-specific clonotypes based on expansion compared with the reference and other culture wells. A clone counted as positive if significantly expanded in 2 of 3 replicate wells versus the reference culture at FDR below 0.05. A further requirement for positive clones was significant expansion compared with all other tandem wells, along with an odds ratio above 5. After three terminal residues were trimmed from each end, CDR3 homology was quantified as pairwise Levenshtein distance using the stringdist R package. TCRdb carries this immuneACCESS record with in-frame sequences only. Its versions omit some clonotypes, under half of them owing to an unresolved V gene in the studies checked, with the rest unexplained. That table gives V, J and clone size, and the DNA gave D and trimming. The sample has just over 15,000 clones on record, around 78% of them singletons. The ten largest clones take up less than 20% of the sample.

Turning to this clone: The antigen this receptor binds is unknown. Base qualities were left out, and no much larger clone turns up one base away.

V is clipped by 5 bases and J by 10 bases, and the sequence between their germline boundaries is 18 bases long. Based on the germline V gene, the CDR1 and CDR2 sequences are MDHEN and SYDVKM. From the cysteine up to the phenylalanine, the CDR3 has a length of 15 residues. Only the CDR3 DNA is retained, 45 bases long and in frame from the first base. The rearranged segments are TRBV28 and TRBJ1-6, with a weak D call of TRBD1 (6 bases match). Sequencing was carried out using CD4+ T cells from PBMCs, cultured in vitro. The receptor's source is a human donor in good health. The bases are TGTGCCAGCAGTGTACAGGGAGGTCCGTCCTCACCCCTCCACTTT. This yields the protein CASSVQGGPSSPLHF.